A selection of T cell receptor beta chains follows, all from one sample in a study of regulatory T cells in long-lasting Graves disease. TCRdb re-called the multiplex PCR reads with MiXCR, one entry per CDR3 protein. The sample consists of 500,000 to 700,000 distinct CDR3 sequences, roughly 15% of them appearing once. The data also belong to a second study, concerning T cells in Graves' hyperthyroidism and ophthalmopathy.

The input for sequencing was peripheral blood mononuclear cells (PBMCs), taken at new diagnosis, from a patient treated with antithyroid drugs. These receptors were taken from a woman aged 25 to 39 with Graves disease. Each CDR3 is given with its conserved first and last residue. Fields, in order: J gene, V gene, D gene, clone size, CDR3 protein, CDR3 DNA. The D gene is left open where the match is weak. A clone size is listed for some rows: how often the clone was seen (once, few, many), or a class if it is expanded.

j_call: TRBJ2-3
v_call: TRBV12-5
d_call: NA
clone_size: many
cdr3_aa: CASGLGPNEPDTQYF
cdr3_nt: TGTGCTAGTGGTTTGGGCCCGAATGAACCAGATACGCAGTATTTT

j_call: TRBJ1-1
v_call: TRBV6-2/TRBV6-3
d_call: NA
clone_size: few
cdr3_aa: CASRLQAPGAEAFF
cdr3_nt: TGTGCCAGCAGATTACAAGCTCCAGGGGCTGAAGCTTTCTTT

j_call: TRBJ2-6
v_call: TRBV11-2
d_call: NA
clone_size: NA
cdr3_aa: CASSSQLSSGANVLTF
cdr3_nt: TGTGCCAGCAGCAGCCAGTTGAGCTCTGGGGCCAACGTCCTGACTTTC

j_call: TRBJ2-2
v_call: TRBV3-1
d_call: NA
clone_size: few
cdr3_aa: CASRKPGGGNTGELFF
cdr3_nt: TGTGCCAGCAGAAAACCAGGGGGAGGGAACACCGGGGAGCTGTTTTTT

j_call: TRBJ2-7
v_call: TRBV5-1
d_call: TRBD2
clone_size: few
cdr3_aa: CASSLSGRGDSAYEQYF
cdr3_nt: TGCGCCAGCAGCTTAAGCGGGAGGGGGGATTCCGCCTACGAGCAGTACTTC

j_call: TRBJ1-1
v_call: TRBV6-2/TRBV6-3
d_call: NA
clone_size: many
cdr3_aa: CASRTGGRTEAFF
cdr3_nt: TGTGCCAGCAGAACCGGCGGAAGGACTGAAGCTTTCTTT

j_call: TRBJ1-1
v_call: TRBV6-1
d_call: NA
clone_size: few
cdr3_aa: CASGGTRTEAFF
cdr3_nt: TGTGCCAGCGGGGGCACCCGGACTGAAGCTTTCTTT

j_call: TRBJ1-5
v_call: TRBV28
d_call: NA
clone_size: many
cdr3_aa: CASSRPGLQWDSNQPQHF
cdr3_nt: TGTGCCAGCAGCCGGCCGGGACTGCAATGGGATAGCAATCAGCCCCAGCATTTT

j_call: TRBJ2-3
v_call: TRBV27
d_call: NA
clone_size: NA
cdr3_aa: CASSSLGADTQYF
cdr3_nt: TGTGCCAGCAGTTCCCTCGGGGCCGATACGCAGTATTTT

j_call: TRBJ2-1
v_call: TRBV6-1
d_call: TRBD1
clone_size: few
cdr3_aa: CASTDGQGVDEQFF
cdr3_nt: TGTGCCAGCACCGATGGACAGGGGGTCGATGAGCAGTTCTTC

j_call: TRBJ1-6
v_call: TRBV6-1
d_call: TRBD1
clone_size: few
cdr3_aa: CASRRKPGQGNSPLHF
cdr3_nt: TGTGCCAGCAGGCGAAAGCCGGGACAGGGGAACTCACCCCTCCACTTT

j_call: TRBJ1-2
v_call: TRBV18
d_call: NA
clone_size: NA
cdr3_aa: CASSPYSRRPGSDGYTF
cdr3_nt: TGTGCCAGCTCACCATATAGCAGGAGGCCTGGTTCCGATGGCTACACCTTC

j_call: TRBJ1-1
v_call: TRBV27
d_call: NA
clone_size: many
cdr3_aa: CASRRTSTGRSEAFF
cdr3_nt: TGTGCCAGCAGAAGAACCAGCACAGGGAGGTCTGAAGCTTTCTTT

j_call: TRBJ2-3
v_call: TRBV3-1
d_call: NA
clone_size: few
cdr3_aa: CASSQPPSTDTQYF
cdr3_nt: TGTGCCAGCAGCCAACCCCCTAGCACAGATACGCAGTATTTT

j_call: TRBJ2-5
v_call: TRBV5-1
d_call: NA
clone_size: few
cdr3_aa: CASSSTPAETQYF
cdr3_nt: TGCGCCAGCAGCAGTACTCCCGCGGAGACCCAGTACTTC

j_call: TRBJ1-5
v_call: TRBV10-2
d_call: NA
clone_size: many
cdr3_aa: CASSHSKDNQPQHF
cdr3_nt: TGCGCCAGCAGCCACAGCAAGGATAATCAGCCCCAGCATTTT

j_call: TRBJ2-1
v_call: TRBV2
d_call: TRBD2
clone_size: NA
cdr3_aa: CAGSEREGPGNEQFF
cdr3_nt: TGTGCCGGCAGTGAGCGGGAGGGGCCGGGGAATGAGCAGTTCTTC

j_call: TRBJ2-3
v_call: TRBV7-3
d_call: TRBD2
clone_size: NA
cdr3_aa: CASSPNGLAGDPDTQYF
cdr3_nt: TGTGCCAGCAGCCCCAACGGACTAGCGGGAGACCCAGATACGCAGTATTTT

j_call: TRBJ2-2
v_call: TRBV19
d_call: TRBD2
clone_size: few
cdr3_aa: CASSILADTGELFF
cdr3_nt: TGTGCCAGTAGTATCCTAGCGGACACCGGGGAGCTGTTTTTT

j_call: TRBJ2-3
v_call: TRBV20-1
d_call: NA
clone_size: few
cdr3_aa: CSARDPQWGSTDTQYF
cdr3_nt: TGCAGTGCTAGAGACCCTCAGTGGGGTAGCACAGATACGCAGTATTTT

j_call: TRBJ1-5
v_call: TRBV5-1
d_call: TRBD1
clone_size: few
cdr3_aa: CASSPGGDSHQPQHF
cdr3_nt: TGCGCCAGCAGCCCGGGAGGGGACAGCCATCAGCCCCAGCATTTT

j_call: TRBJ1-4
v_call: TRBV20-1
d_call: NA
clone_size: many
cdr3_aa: CSASTKTHLGEKLFF
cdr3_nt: TGCAGTGCCAGCACCAAGACACACTTGGGTGAAAAACTGTTTTTT

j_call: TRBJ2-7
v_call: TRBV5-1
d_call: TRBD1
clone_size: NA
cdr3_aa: CASSTLDRGRFHEQYF
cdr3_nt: TGCGCCAGCAGCACACTAGACAGGGGTCGTTTTCACGAGCAGTACTTC

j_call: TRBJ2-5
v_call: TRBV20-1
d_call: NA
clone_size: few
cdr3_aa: CSARDETKTKKETQYF
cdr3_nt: TGCAGTGCTAGAGACGAAACTAAAACCAAGAAAGAGACCCAGTACTTC

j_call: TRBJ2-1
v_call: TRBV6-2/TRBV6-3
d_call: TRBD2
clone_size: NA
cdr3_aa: CASREREGLGEQFF
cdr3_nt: TGTGCCAGCAGAGAGCGGGAGGGCCTCGGGGAGCAGTTCTTC

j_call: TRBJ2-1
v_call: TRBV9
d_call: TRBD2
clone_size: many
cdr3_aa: CASSVDSGDYNEQFF
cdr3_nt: TGTGCCAGCAGCGTGGATAGCGGGGACTACAATGAGCAGTTCTTC

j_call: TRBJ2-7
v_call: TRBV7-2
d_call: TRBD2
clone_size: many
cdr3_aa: CASSQKWREIGSSYEQYF
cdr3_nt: TGTGCCAGCAGCCAAAAGTGGCGGGAGATTGGCAGCTCCTACGAGCAGTACTTC

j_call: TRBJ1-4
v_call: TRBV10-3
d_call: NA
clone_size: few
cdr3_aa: CAISDPNEKLFF
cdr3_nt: TGTGCCATCAGTGATCCTAATGAAAAACTGTTTTTT

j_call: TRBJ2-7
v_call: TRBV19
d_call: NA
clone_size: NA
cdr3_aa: CASSIMNRAYEQYF
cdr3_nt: TGTGCCAGTAGTATAATGAACAGAGCCTACGAGCAGTACTTC

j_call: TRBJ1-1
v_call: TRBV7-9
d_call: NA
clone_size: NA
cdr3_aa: CASSLGEGLGTEAFF
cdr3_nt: TGTGCCAGCAGCTTAGGGGAGGGTCTAGGCACTGAAGCTTTCTTT

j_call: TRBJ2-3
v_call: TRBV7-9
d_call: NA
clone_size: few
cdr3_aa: CASSLQETDTQYF
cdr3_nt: TGTGCCAGCAGCTTGCAAGAAACAGATACGCAGTATTTT

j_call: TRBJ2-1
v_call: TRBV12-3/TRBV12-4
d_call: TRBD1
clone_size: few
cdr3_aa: CASRDSLSYNEQFF
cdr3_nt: TGTGCCAGTCGGGACAGTCTCTCCTACAATGAGCAGTTCTTC

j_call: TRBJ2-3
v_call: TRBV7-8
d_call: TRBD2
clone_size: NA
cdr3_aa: CASSRAGTSATDTQYF
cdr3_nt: TGTGCCAGCAGCAGAGCCGGGACTAGCGCCACAGATACGCAGTATTTT

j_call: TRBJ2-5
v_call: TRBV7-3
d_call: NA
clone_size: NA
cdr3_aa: CASSLLGNKQETQYF
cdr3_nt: TGTGCCAGCAGCTTACTAGGAAATAAACAAGAGACCCAGTACTTC

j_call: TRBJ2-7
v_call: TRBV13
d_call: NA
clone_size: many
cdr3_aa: CASGGISSYEQYF
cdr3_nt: TGTGCCAGCGGGGGAATTAGCTCCTACGAGCAGTACTTC

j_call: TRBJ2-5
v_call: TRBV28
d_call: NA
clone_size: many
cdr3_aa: CASRAGAGDWEETQYF
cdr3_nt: TGTGCCAGCAGGGCTGGCGCCGGGGATTGGGAAGAGACCCAGTACTTC

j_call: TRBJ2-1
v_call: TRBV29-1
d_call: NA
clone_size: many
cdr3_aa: CSVGAVGYYEQFF
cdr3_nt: TGCAGCGTCGGAGCTGTTGGGTATTATGAGCAGTTCTTC

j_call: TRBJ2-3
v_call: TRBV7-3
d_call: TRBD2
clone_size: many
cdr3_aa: CASGLDFTDTQYF
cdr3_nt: TGTGCCAGTGGACTAGATTTTACAGATACGCAGTATTTT

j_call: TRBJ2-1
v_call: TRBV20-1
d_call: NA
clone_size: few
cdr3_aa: CSARDKGFPYNEQFF
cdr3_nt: TGCAGTGCTAGAGATAAAGGTTTTCCCTACAATGAGCAGTTCTTC

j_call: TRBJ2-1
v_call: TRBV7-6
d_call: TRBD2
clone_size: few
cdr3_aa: CASSLASGRADEQFF
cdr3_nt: TGTGCCAGCAGCTTAGCGAGCGGGAGGGCCGATGAGCAGTTCTTC

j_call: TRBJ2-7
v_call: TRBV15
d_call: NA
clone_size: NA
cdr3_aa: CATSRGVTYEQYF
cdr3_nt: TGTGCCACCAGCAGAGGGGTTACCTACGAGCAGTACTTC

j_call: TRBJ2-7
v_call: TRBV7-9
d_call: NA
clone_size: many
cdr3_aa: CASSLVGGTYEQYF
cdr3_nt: TGTGCCAGCAGCTTAGTGGGCGGCACCTACGAGCAGTACTTC

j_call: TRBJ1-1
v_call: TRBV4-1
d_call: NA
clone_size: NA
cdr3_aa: CASSHATRGYAEAFF
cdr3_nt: TGCGCCAGCAGCCATGCCACGAGGGGTTACGCTGAAGCTTTCTTT

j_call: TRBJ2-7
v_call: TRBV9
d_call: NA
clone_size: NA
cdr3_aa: CASSVGGWDEQYF
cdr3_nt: TGTGCCAGCAGCGTCGGGGGCTGGGACGAGCAGTACTTC

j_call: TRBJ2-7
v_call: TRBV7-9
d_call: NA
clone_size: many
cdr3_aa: CASSLWDRDNYEQYF
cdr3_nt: TGTGCCAGCAGCTTATGGGACCGGGACAACTACGAGCAGTACTTC

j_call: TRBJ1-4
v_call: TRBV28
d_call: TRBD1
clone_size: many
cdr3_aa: CASSPAPGQGREKLFF
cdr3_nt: TGTGCCAGCAGTCCGGCCCCCGGACAGGGGAGGGAAAAACTGTTTTTT

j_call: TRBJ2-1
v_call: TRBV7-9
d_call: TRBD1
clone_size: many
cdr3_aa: CASSQTGEGNEQFF
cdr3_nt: TGTGCCAGCAGCCAGACAGGGGAAGGGAATGAGCAGTTCTTC

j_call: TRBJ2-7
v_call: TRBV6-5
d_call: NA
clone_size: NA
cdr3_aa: CASSYWDLSTYEQYF
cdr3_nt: TGTGCCAGCAGTTACTGGGACCTAAGCACTTACGAGCAGTACTTC